This is a list of T cell receptor beta chains from one sample in a study of OX40 agonist ivuxolimab in advanced cancers. The table came from immunoSEQ multiplex PCR; TCRdb's copy has only in-frame clones and leaves some out. The data contain about 62,000 clones, roughly 92% of them seen just once; the ten biggest clones take up 13%. Here the sequenced sample was CD4+ or CD8+ T cells sorted from blood, taken in a trial of the OX40 agonist ivuxolimab. The receptors were gathered from an adult with an advanced solid tumor such as melanoma, head and neck, liver or kidney cancer. Each CDR3 is given with its conserved first and last residue. The D gene is left open where the match is weak. Clone size is shown for a subset of rows, as once, few, many or a class of expanded clone.

>TRBD2|TRBV9|-|TRBJ2-7
TGTGCCAGCAGCGAAGACCCGTCCAGCGGGGCCTCCTACGAGCAGTACTTC
CASSEDPSSGASYEQYF
>TRBD2|TRBV27|-|TRBJ2-3
TGTGCCAGCAGGCCGGGACTAGCGGGAGATACGCAGTATTTT
CASRPGLAGDTQYF
>-|TRBV5-5|once|TRBJ1-1
TGTGCCAGCAGCTTTTCGGGGAAGAACACTGAAGCTTTCTTT
CASSFSGKNTEAFF
>TRBD2|TRBV7-3|-|TRBJ2-1
TGTGCCAGCAGCTCACTAGCGGGGGGGCCATTCCACAGTGAGCAGTTCTTC
CASSSLAGGPFHSEQFF
>-|TRBV4-1|-|TRBJ2-7
TGCGCCAGCAGCCAAGATCGGGCGGGCGCCTACGAGCAGTACTTC
CASSQDRAGAYEQYF
>TRBD1|TRBV6-5|-|TRBJ1-1
TGTGCCAGCAGTTACTCAGGTCAGGGGGACACTGAAGCTTTCTTT
CASSYSGQGDTEAFF
>TRBD2|TRBV7-2|few|TRBJ2-3
TGTGCCAGCAGCCTTGTCGGCGGGAGCTCATCGGATACGCAGTATTTT
CASSLVGGSSSDTQYF
>-|TRBV9|once|TRBJ1-2
TGTGCCAGCAGCGTGGGAGGGGGATCCAATGGCTACACCTTC
CASSVGGGSNGYTF
>-|TRBV11-2|medium-sized|TRBJ1-1
TGTGCCAGCAGCTTAGGAGGGGTTAACACTGAAGCTTTCTTT
CASSLGGVNTEAFF
>-|TRBV6-1|once|TRBJ2-5
TGTGCCAGCAGTGCGACAGAGCAGGAGACCCAGTACTTC
CASSATEQETQYF
>TRBD2|TRBV27|-|TRBJ2-7
TGTGCCAGCAGTCCAGGACTAGCGGGTAGCACCTACGAGCAGTACTTC
CASSPGLAGSTYEQYF
>-|TRBV9|few|TRBJ1-2
TGTGCCAGCAGCGTAGCTACGAAGGGGAGAGATGGCTACACCTTC
CASSVATKGRDGYTF
>-|TRBV6-5|-|TRBJ1-2
TGTGCCAGCAGTCCGGCCCATGGCTACACCTTC
CASSPAHGYTF
>TRBD2|TRBV7-8|once|TRBJ2-7
TGTGCCAGCAGCTTAAAGCGGGAGGCGCACTACGAGCAGTACTTC
CASSLKREAHYEQYF
>-|TRBV29-1|-|TRBJ2-2
TGCAGCGTTGTGGCAGCGAACACCGGGGAGCTGTTTTTT
CSVVAANTGELFF
>-|TRBV7-6|-|TRBJ2-2
TGTGCCAGCAGCTTAGGAGGAACCGGGGAGCTGTTTTTT
CASSLGGTGELFF